Included here is one T cell receptor beta chain sequence, with context. No antigen is known for it. There are 15 residues in the CDR3. CDR1 is MGHRA, CDR2 YSYEKL, per germline. Between the trimmed V and J ends, which lost 4 bases and 2 bases, there was a span of 14 bases. The data belong to a study of cytomegalovirus exposure and HLA in healthy donors. Study findings and constraints: A missense DCLRE1C variant was associated with V- and J-gene trimming of TCR beta chains in a later analysis, and an independent cohort replicated the association. A further, later analysis showed that HLA-associated TCR beta chains (compared with equally common others) were more clonally expanded. In a later analysis, CMV-associated beta chains were mostly HLA-associated, it appeared. It was 164 TCR beta chains that were listed as cytomegalovirus-associated.

PCR was performed using 60 Vbeta and 13 Jbeta primers. The table came from immunoSEQ multiplex PCR; TCRdb's copy has only in-frame clones and leaves some out. The sample lists approximately 130,000 clones, about 9.2% seen once, with 6% to 7.5% in the top ten. The receptor's source is a woman in her thirties or forties in good health and CMV-seropositive. This chain links TRBV4-1 with TRBJ1-1; TRBD1 might be the D (5 bases). Sequencing was done on a sample of PBMCs. CDR3 in DNA: TGCGCCAGCAGCCGGGGGGAAGTCCCCAACACTGAAGCTTTCTTT. It codes for CASSRGEVPNTEAFF.